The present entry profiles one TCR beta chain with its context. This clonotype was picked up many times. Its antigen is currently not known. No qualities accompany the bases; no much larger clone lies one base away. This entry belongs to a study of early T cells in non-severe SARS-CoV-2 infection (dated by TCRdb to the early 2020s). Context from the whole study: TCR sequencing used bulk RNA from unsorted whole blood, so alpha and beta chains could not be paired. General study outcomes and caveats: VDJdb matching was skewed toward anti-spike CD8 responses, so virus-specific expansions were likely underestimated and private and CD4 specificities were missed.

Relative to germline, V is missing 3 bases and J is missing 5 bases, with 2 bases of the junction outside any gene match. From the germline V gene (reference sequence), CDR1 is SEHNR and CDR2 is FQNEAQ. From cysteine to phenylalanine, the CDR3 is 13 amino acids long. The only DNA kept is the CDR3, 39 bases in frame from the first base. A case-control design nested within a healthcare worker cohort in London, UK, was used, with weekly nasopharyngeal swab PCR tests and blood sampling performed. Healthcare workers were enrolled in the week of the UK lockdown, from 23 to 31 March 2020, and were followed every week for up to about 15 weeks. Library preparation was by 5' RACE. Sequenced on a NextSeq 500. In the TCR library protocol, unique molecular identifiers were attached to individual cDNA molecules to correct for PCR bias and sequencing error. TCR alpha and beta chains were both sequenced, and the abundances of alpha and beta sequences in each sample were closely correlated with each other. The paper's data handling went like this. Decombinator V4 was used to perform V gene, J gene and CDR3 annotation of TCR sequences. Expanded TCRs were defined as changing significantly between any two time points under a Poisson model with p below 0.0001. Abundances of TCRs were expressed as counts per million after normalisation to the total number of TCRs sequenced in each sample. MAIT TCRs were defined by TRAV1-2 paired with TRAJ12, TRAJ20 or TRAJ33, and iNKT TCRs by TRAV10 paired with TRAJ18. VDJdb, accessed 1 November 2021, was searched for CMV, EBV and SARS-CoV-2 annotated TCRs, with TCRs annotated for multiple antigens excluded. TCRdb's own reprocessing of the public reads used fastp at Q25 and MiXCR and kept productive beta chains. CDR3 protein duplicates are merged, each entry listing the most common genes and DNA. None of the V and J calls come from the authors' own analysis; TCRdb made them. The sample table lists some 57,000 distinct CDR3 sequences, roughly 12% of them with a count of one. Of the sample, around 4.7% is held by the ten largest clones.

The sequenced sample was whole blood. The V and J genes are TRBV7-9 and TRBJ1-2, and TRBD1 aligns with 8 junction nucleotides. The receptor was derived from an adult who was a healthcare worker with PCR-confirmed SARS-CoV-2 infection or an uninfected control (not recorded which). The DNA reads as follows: TGTGCCAGCAGCTTCGGACAGGGTTATGGCTACACCTTC. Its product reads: CASSFGQGYGYTF. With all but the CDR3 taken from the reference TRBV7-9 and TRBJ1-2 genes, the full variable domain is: DTGVSQNPRHKITKRGQNVTFRCDPISEHNRLYWYRQTLGQGPEFLTYFQNEAQLEKSRLLSDRFSAERPKGSFSTLEIQRTEQGDSAMYLCASSFGQGYGYTFGSGTRLTVV.